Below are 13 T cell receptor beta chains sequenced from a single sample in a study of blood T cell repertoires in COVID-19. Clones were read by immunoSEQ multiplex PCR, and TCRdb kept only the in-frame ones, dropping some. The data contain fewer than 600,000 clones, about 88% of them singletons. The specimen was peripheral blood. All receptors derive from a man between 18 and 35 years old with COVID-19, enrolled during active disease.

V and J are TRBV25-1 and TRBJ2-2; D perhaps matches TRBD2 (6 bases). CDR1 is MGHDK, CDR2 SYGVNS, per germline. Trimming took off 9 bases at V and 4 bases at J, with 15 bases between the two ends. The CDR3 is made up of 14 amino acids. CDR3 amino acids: CASSNSGTTGELFF. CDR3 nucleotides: TGTGCCAGTAGCAATAGCGGAACCACCGGGGAGCTGTTTTTT.

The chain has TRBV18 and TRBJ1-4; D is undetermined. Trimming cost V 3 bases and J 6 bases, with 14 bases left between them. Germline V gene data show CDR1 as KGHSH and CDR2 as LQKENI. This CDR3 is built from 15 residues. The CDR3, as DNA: TGTGCCAGCTCACCGGGTCCGGGTGTGGATGAAAAACTGTTTTTT. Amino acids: CASSPGPGVDEKLFF.

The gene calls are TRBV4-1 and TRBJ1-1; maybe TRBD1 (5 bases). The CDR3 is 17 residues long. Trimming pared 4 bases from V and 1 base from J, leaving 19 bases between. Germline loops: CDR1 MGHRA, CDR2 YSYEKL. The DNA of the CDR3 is TGCGCCAGCAGCCTAGGACCCCGACAGCTATCGAACACTGAAGCTTTCTTT. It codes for CASSLGPRQLSNTEAFF.

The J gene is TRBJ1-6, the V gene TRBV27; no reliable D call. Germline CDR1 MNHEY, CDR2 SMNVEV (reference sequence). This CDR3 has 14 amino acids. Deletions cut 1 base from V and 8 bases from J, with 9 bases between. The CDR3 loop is CASSLFRGDSPLHF. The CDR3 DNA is TGTGCCAGCAGTTTATTTCGGGGAGATTCACCCCTCCACTTT.

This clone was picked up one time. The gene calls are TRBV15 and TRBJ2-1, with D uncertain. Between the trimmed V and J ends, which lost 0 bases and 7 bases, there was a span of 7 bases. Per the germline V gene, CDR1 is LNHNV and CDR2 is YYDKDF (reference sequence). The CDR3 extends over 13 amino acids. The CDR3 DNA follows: TGTGCCACCAGCAGAGACCCTCTGAATGAGCAGTTCTTC. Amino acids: CATSRDPLNEQFF.

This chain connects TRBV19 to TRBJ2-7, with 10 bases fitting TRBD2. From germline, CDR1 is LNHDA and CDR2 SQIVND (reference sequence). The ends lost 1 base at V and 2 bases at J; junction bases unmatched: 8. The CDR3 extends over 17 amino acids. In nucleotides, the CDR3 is TGTGCCAGTAGTATAGGTCGACTAGCGGGCAGACCCTACGAGCAGTACTTC. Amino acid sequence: CASSIGRLAGRPYEQYF.

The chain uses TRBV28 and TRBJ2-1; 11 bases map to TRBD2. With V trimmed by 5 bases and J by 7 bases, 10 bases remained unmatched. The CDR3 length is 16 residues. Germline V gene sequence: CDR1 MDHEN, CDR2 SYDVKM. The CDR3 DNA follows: TGTGCCAGCAGTCCGGGGACTAGCGGTGTAGGGAATGAGCAGTTCTTC. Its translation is CASSPGTSGVGNEQFF.

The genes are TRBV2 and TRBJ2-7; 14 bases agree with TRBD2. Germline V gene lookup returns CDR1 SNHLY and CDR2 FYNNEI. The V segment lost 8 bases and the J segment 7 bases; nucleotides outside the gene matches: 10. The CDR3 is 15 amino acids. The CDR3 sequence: CASWNPGLAGAEQYF. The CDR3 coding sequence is TGTGCCAGCTGGAACCCGGGACTAGCGGGAGCGGAGCAGTACTTC.

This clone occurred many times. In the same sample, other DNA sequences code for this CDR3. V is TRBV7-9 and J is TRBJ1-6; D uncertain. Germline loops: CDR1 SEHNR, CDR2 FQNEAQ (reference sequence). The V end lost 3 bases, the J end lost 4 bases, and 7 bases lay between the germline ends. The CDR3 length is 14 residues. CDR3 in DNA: TGTGCCAGCAGCTTGGAACAGTATAATTCACCCCTCCACTTT. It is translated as CASSLEQYNSPLHF. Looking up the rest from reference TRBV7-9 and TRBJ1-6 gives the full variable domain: DTGVSQNPRHKITKRGQNVTFRCDPISEHNRLYWYRQTLGQGPEFLTYFQNEAQLEKSRLLSDRFSAERPKGSFSTLEIQRTEQGDSAMYLCASSLEQYNSPLHFGNGTRLTVT.

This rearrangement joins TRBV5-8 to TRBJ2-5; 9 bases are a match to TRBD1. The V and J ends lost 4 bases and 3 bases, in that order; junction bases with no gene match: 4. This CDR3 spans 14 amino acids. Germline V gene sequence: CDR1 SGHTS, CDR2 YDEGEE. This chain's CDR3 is CASSPRTGEETQYF. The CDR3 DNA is TGTGCCAGCAGCCCGAGGACAGGGGAAGAGACCCAGTACTTC.

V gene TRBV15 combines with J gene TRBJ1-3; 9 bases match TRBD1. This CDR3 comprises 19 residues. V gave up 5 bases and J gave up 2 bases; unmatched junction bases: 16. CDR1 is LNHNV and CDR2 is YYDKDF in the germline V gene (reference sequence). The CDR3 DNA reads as TGTGCCACCAGCGCATCTAATTCCGGGACAGGGCCCCCTGGAAACACCATATATTTT. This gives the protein CATSASNSGTGPPGNTIYF.

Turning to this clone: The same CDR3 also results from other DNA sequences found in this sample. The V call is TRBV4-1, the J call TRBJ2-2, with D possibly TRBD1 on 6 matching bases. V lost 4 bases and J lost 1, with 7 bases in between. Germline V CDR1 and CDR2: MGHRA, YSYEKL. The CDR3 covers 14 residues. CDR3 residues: CASSPGQNTGELFF. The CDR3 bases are TGCGCCAGCAGCCCGGGACAGAACACCGGGGAGCTGTTTTTT.

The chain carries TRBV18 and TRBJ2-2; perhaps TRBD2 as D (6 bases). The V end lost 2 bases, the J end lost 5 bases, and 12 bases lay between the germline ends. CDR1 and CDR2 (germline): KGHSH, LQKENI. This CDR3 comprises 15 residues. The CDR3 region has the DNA TGTGCCAGCTCACCAAACGGGGGAGTGACCGGGGAGCTGTTTTTT. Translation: CASSPNGGVTGELFF. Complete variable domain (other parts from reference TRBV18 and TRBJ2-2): NAGVMQNPRHLVRRRGQEARLRCSPMKGHSHVYWYRQLPEEGLKFMVYLQKENIIDESGMPKERFSAEFPKEGPSILRIQQVVRGDSAAYFCASSPNGGVTGELFFGEGSRLTVL.